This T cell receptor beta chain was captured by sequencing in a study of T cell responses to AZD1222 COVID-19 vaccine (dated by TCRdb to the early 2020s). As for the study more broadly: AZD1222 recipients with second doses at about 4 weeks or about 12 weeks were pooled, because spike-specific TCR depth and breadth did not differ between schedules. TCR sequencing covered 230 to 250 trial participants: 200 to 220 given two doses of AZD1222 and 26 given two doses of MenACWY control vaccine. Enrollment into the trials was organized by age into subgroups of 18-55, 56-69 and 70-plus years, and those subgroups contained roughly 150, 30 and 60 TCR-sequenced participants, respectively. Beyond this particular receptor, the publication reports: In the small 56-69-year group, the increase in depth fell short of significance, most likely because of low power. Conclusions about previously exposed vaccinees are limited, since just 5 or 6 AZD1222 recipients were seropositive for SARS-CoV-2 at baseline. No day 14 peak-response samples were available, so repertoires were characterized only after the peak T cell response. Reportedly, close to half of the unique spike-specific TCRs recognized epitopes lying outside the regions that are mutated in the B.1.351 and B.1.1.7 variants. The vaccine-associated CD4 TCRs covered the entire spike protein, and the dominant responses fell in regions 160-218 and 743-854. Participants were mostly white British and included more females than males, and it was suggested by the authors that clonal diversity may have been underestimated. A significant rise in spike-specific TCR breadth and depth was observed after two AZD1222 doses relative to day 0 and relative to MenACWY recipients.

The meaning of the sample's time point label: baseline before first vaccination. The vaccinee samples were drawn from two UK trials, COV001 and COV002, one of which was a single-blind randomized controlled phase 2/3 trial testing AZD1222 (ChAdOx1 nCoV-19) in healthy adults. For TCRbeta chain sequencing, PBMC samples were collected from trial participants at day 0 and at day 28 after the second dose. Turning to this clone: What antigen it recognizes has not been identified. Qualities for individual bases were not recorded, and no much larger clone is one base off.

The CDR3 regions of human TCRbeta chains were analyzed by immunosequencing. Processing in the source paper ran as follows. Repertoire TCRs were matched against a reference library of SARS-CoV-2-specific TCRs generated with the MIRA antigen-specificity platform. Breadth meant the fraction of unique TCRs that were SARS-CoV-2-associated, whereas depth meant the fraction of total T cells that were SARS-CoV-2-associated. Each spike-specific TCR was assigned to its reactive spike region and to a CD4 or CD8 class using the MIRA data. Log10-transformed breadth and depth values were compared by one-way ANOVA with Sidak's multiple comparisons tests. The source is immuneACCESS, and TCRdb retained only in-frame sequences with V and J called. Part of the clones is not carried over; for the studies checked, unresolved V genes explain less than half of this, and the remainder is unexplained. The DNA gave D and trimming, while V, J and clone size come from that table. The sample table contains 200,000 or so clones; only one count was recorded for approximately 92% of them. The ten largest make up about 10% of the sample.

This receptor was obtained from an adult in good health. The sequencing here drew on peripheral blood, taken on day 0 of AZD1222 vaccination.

For the CDR3, the sequence is CASSSTGRVPYEQYV. The DNA is as follows: TGTGCCAGCAGCTCGACAGGCCGCGTTCCCTACGAGCAGTACGTC. The receptor chain draws on TRBV7-8 and TRBJ2-7; the D segment could be TRBD1, given 6 matching bases. CDR1 and CDR2 were assigned from the germline V gene as SGHVS and FQNEAQ. From the cysteine up to the valine, the CDR3 has a length of 15 residues. Here the CDR3 DNA is all that survives: 45 bases in frame from base 1. V sheds 4 bases and J sheds 2 bases, leaving 15 bases between their ends.